Below, one TCR beta chain is given with its context. The data stem from a study of blood T cell repertoires in COVID-19. Overall study: Acute and convalescent COVID-19 samples came from the United States, Italy and Spain.

This CDR3 has 17 amino acids. V shed 2 bases and J 5 bases; nucleotides not matched to a gene: 8. Germline CDR1 MGHRA, CDR2 YSYEKL. Here immunoSEQ multiplex PCR was the method, and the copy in TCRdb shows in-frame clones only, minus some. Among some 200,000 clones, 80% to 90% were seen once, and the ten largest hold approximately 10%. The chain is built from TRBV4-1 and TRBJ2-2; 10 bases are a match to TRBD1. The sequence came from a man aged 50-59 years with active or convalescent COVID-19. Sequencing was performed on peripheral blood. Written as DNA, the CDR3 is TGCGCCAGCAGCCAATGGGTTCCGGGACAGGGGACCGGGGAGCTGTTTTTT. This translates into CASSQWVPGQGTGELFF.